The 10 T cell receptor beta chains below come from one sample, sequenced in a study of blood T cell repertoires in COVID-19. The table came from immunoSEQ multiplex PCR; TCRdb's copy has only in-frame clones and leaves some out. Here the sample spans 250,000 or so clones, around 87% being singletons. Sequencing was done on a sample of peripheral blood. These receptors were obtained from a woman between 35 and 50 years old who had recovered from COVID-19.

The chain is built from TRBV7-9 and TRBJ2-7, with D possibly being TRBD2 (6 bases). V lost 3 bases and J 0 bases, leaving 12 bases between the germline ends. The CDR3 sequence is 15 residues long. Germline CDR1 is SEHNR and CDR2 is FQNEAQ (reference sequence). CDR3 bases: TGTGCCAGCAGCTTTAGCTTGGAGGGCTCCTACGAGCAGTACTTC. It yields the protein CASSFSLEGSYEQYF.

The V call is TRBV5-6, the J call TRBJ2-7; 8 bases are a match to TRBD2. V was clipped by 4 bases and J by 6 bases; unmatched bases: 12. This CDR3 is built from 15 residues. Germline CDR1 and CDR2: SGHDT and YYEEEE. The CDR3 region has the DNA TGTGCCAGCAGCCGCGCAGGAGCGGGGGTCGGCGAGCAGTACTTC. This gives the protein CASSRAGAGVGEQYF.

The sample holds a few counts of this clone. The rearrangement uses TRBV29-1 and TRBJ2-1; a weak D match, TRBD1 (5 bases). V gave up 4 bases and J gave up 3 bases, with 13 bases separating them. This CDR3 is 14 amino acids long. Looked up from germline, CDR1 is SQVTM and CDR2 is ANQGSEA. The CDR3 region is CSVAQGRFYNEQFF. The CDR3 bases are TGCAGCGTTGCCCAGGGCAGGTTCTACAATGAGCAGTTCTTC.

The chain has TRBV6-2 or TRBV6-3 and TRBJ2-5; 7 nucleotides match TRBD1. The germline V gene has CDR1 MNHEY and CDR2 SVGEGT. The CDR3 extends over 15 amino acids. Losses at the gene ends were 1 base for V and 2 bases for J; bases not matched to a gene: 4. The CDR3 region has the DNA TGTGCCAGCAGTTACTGGGGACAGCCTCAAGAGACCCAGTACTTC. Translated: CASSYWGQPQETQYF.

This clone was seen a few times. The chain employs TRBV6-1 and TRBJ2-1, with 9 bases identical to TRBD2. V lost 1 base, J lost 16 bases, and 8 bases stayed unmatched. CDR3 size: 13 residues. The germline V gene encodes CDR1 MNHNS and CDR2 SASEGT. The DNA for the CDR3 is TGTGCCAGCAGTGAAGGCGGGGGGGCCGGACGTTTCTTC. It is translated as CASSEGGGAGRFF.

This clone was seen only a few times. The chain uses TRBV27 and TRBJ2-5; perhaps TRBD1 as D (6 bases). The V end was cut by 5 bases, the J end by 6 bases, with 16 bases between. Per the germline V gene, CDR1 is MNHEY and CDR2 is SMNVEV (reference sequence). The CDR3 sequence is 14 residues long. In DNA, the CDR3 is TGTGCCAGCAGTAGCTTTACAGGGCTTAAGACCCAGTACTTC. It specifies CASSSFTGLKTQYF.

The rearrangement joins TRBV28 to TRBJ2-7, with D uncertain. The CDR3 runs to 17 residues. Germline values: CDR1 MDHEN, CDR2 SYDVKM. Between the trimmed V and J ends, which lost 0 bases and 1 base, there was a span of 16 bases. The DNA of the CDR3 is TGTGCCAGCAGTTTATGGATTGAGGTAACGGAGTCCTACGAGCAGTACTTC. Amino acids: CASSLWIEVTESYEQYF.

V usage is TRBV19 and J usage is TRBJ1-5, with 10 bases that match TRBD1. The germline V gene encodes CDR1 LNHDA and CDR2 SQIVND (reference sequence). This CDR3 is 14 amino acids long. V lost 3 bases to trimming and J lost 7 bases; unmatched junction nucleotides: 3. CDR3 residues: CASSIRDRGQPQHF. The CDR3, as DNA: TGTGCCAGTAGTATCCGGGACAGGGGACAGCCCCAGCATTTT.

The DNA of the CDR3 is TGCAGCGTTGAAAAGGGGTTCATGGCCGGGGAGCTGTTTTTT. Residues: CSVEKGFMAGELFF. V usage is TRBV29-1 and J usage is TRBJ2-2; possible D gene TRBD1, 5 bases. Trimming stripped 2 bases from V and 6 bases from J, with 13 bases between. CDR1 SQVTM and CDR2 ANQGSEA come from the germline V gene. There are 14 residues in the CDR3.

The rearrangement joins TRBV7-2 to TRBJ1-2; D call uncertain. The ends were cut back, 0 bases at V and 8 bases at J, with 19 bases in the middle. In germline, CDR1 is SGHTA, CDR2 FQGNSA. The CDR3 spans 16 residues. The CDR3 loop is CASSLAARDQGKGYTF. CDR3 coding DNA: TGTGCCAGCAGCTTAGCGGCCCGGGATCAAGGCAAAGGCTACACCTTC. The complete variable domain, with remaining parts taken from reference TRBV7-2 and TRBJ1-2, reads GAGVSQSPSNKVTEKGKDVELRCDPISGHTALYWYRQSLGQGLEFLIYFQGNSAPDKSGLPSDRFSAERTGGSVSTLTIQRTQQEDSAVYLCASSLAARDQGKGYTFGSGTRLTVV.